The 3 T cell receptor beta chains below come from one sample, sequenced in a study of cytomegalovirus exposure and HLA in healthy donors. The PCR contained 60 Vbeta and 13 Jbeta primers. The assay was immunoSEQ multiplex PCR, and TCRdb's table has in-frame clones only and misses some. Altogether about 130,000 clones are present, roughly 78% being singletons, with the ten largest covering about 8.9%. Sequenced input: PBMCs. Every receptor here comes from a man aged 30 to 39 in good health and CMV-seropositive.

The V and J genes are TRBV10-1 and TRBJ1-1; possible D gene TRBD1, 6 bases. Germline lookup yields CDR1 WNHNN and CDR2 SYGVQD (reference sequence). V shed 3 bases and J shed 1 base, with 12 bases lying between them. The CDR3 consists of 15 residues. DNA of the CDR3: TGCGCCAGCAGTGATCCCGGACAGAGGAACACTGAAGCTTTCTTT. Protein sequence: CASSDPGQRNTEAFF.

The gene calls are TRBV4-1 and TRBJ2-7; a weak D match, TRBD1 (5 bases). V lost 0 bases and J lost 1, with 13 bases in between. Germline V gives CDR1 MGHRA, CDR2 YSYEKL. The CDR3 sequence is 16 residues long. CDR3 amino acids: CASSQEDRILSYEQYF. The DNA for the CDR3 is TGCGCCAGCAGCCAAGAAGACAGAATCTTATCCTACGAGCAGTACTTC.

The chain couples TRBV5-1 to TRBJ1-2, with D maybe TRBD1 (6 bases). Trimming pared 4 bases from V and 3 bases from J, leaving 10 bases between. Germline-derived CDR1 and CDR2 are SGHRS and YFSETQ. The CDR3 is made up of 13 amino acids. The CDR3 bases are TGCGCCAGCAGCCGAGGGGGTGACTATGGCTACACCTTC. Translation gives CASSRGGDYGYTF.